These 24 T cell receptor beta chains share one sample of origin, sequenced in a study of T cell repertoires in cytomegalovirus infection. TCRdb analysed the reads with MiXCR anew, one entry per CDR3 protein. The data contain about 740,000 distinct CDR3 sequences, around a third of them singletons. No antigens are known for them. The sequenced sample was cultured PBMCs, obtained from culture after CMV antigen stimulation. All receptors come from a human donor in good health (CMV status not recorded). Some clones in this sample may be carry-over from other donors' samples.

Here the CDR3 reads CASSVDKDTQYF. In DNA, the CDR3 is TGTGCCAGCAGCGTAGACAAAGATACGCAGTATTTT. This chain connects TRBV9 to TRBJ2-3; D not certain. Germline lookup yields CDR1 SGDLS and CDR2 YYNGEE. The CDR3 has 12 residues. Deletions cut 0 bases from V and 5 bases from J, with 4 bases between.

V and J are TRBV27 and TRBJ2-1, with D unresolved. This CDR3 contains 15 residues. Germline V CDR1 and CDR2: MNHEY, SMNVEV (reference sequence). Deletions cut 2 bases from V and 4 bases from J, with 12 bases between. The CDR3 spells CASSLRQKVYNEQFF. CDR3 DNA: TGTGCCAGCAGTTTAAGGCAGAAAGTGTACAATGAGCAGTTCTTC.

The CDR3 here is CASSQGLLVPTDTQYF. The CDR3 bases are TGCGCCAGCAGCCAAGGCCTCCTCGTCCCCACAGATACGCAGTATTTT. This rearrangement joins TRBV4-1 to TRBJ2-3; no reliable D call. Germline V CDR1 and CDR2: MGHRA, YSYEKL. Trimming shortened V by 1 base and J by 2 bases, and 13 bases separated the two germline ends. The CDR3 loop spans 16 amino acids.

The rearrangement links TRBV20-1 to TRBJ1-2; the match to TRBD1 covers 8 bases. The CDR3 runs 15 residues. V shed 3 bases and J 0 bases; nucleotides not matched to a gene: 6. Germline loops: CDR1 DFQATT, CDR2 SNEGSKA (reference sequence). The CDR3 here is CSASSRTGPNYGYTF. The CDR3 bases are TGCAGTGCTAGTTCCCGGACAGGGCCTAACTATGGCTACACCTTC.

The count of this clonotype is one. This chain uses TRBV28 with TRBJ1-2; possibly TRBD1 for D (5 bases). CDR1 is MDHEN, CDR2 SYDVKM, per germline. V was trimmed by 3 bases and J by 4 bases, leaving 18 bases between them. The length of the CDR3 is 16 residues. The CDR3 is CASSLVGAGPSYGYTF. The CDR3 region has the DNA TGTGCCAGCAGTTTGGTTGGGGCAGGGCCTAGCTATGGCTACACCTTC.

This clonotype was observed a handful of times. The gene calls are TRBV7-6 and TRBJ2-7; 7 bases match TRBD2. The CDR3 spans 14 residues. CDR1 is SGHVS, CDR2 FNYEAQ, per germline. Losses at the gene ends were 4 bases for V and 0 bases for J; bases not matched to a gene: 3. The CDR3 region is CASSSGTISYEQYF. CDR3 coding DNA: TGTGCCAGCAGCTCAGGGACTATCTCCTACGAGCAGTACTTC.

V is TRBV20-1 and J is TRBJ2-1; TRBD1 agrees at 9 bases. This CDR3 has 16 residues. CDR1 is DFQATT and CDR2 is SNEGSKA in the germline V gene (reference sequence). V lost 0 bases, J lost 3 bases, and 6 bases stayed unmatched. The CDR3, as DNA: TGCAGTGCTAGAGATGCCTTGGACAGGGGCTACAATGAGCAGTTCTTC. Translating it yields CSARDALDRGYNEQFF.

The genes are TRBV4-3 and TRBJ2-4, with 7 bases aligning to TRBD2. Germline V gene sequence: CDR1 LGHNA, CDR2 YSLEER. The ends lost 2 bases at V and 6 bases at J; junction bases unmatched: 7. The CDR3 contains 15 residues. CDR3 nucleotides: TGCGCCAGCAGCCAATCCGGGACTATCCCAAACATTCAGTACTTC. The encoded protein is CASSQSGTIPNIQYF.

This clonotype was detected a few times. V gene TRBV15 combines with J gene TRBJ2-7; the match to TRBD1 covers 7 bases. This CDR3 has 16 amino acids. After removal of 6 bases from V and 0 bases from J, the junction contained 11 bases not matched to a gene. Germline V gene sequence: CDR1 LNHNV, CDR2 YYDKDF (reference sequence). CDR3 bases: TGTGCCACCAGACGCTCCCCGGGACAGTCCTCCTACGAGCAGTACTTC. It specifies CATRRSPGQSSYEQYF.

The V call is TRBV7-8, the J call TRBJ2-5; D is unclear. Germline lookup yields CDR1 SGHVS and CDR2 FQNEAQ. CDR3 length equals 14 residues. V lost 5 bases and J 3 bases, leaving 13 bases between the germline ends. The chain's CDR3 is CASSLSLDEETQYF. In DNA, the CDR3 is TGTGCCAGCAGCCTATCTTTGGACGAAGAGACCCAGTACTTC. Based on the CDR3 plus reference TRBV7-8 and TRBJ2-5, the full variable domain is GAGVSQSPRYKVAKRGQDVALRCDPISGHVSLFWYQQALGQGPEFLTYFQNEAQLDKSGLPSDRFFAERPEGSVSTLKIQRTQQEDSAVYLCASSLSLDEETQYFGPGTRLLVL.

The genes are TRBV6-6 and TRBJ1-5; D remains unclear. The CDR3 loop spans 13 amino acids. Germline lookup yields CDR1 MNHNY and CDR2 SVGAGI (reference sequence). V dropped 7 bases and J dropped 2 bases, with 9 bases sitting between them. The CDR3 loop is CASTPDGNQPQHF. The CDR3 nucleotides read TGTGCCAGCACCCCAGATGGCAATCAGCCCCAGCATTTT.

The chain couples TRBV11-2 to TRBJ1-4; D gene uncertain. The CDR3 loop spans 16 amino acids. Germline V gene lookup returns CDR1 SGHAT and CDR2 FQNNGV. The ends were cut back, 5 bases at V and 8 bases at J, with 21 bases in the middle. CDR3 coding DNA: TGTGCCAGCAGCCAAGGTCGCTGGGGTAGAGGCGAAAAACTGTTTTTT. Translated: CASSQGRWGRGEKLFF.

The chain recombines TRBV7-2 with TRBJ2-5, with TRBD2 matching over 9 bases. CDR3 length equals 15 residues. From germline, CDR1 is SGHTA and CDR2 FQGNSA. V shed 5 bases, J shed 5 bases, and the junction held 9 bases outside the gene matches. CDR3 sequence (DNA): TGTGCCAGCAGCGTGTATAGCGGGAGCAGCGAGACCCAGTACTTC. Its translation is CASSVYSGSSETQYF.

Only a few counts were recorded for this clonotype. The chain is built from TRBV27 and TRBJ2-7, with unresolved D. The germline gives CDR1 MNHEY, CDR2 SMNVEV (reference sequence). This CDR3 region has 12 residues. V shed 5 bases and J shed 7 bases, with 12 bases lying between them. The chain's CDR3 is CASSKGTREQYF. CDR3 coding DNA: TGTGCCAGCAGTAAGGGAACACGGGAGCAGTACTTC.

This clonotype has more than one count but fewer than ten. The CDR3 sequence: CASSLSGQGDYGYTF. The CDR3 DNA reads TGTGCCAGCAGTTTATCGGGACAGGGGGATTATGGCTACACCTTC. The rearrangement joins TRBV12-3 or TRBV12-4 to TRBJ1-2; TRBD1 matches 11 bases. V shed 2 bases and J 5 bases; nucleotides not matched to a gene: 4. The CDR3 spans 15 residues.

The J gene is TRBJ2-1, the V gene TRBV6-2 or TRBV6-3, with D perhaps assigned TRBD1 or TRBD2 (5 bases each). Trimming stripped 9 bases from V and 8 bases from J, with 17 bases between. From germline, CDR1 is MNHEY and CDR2 SVGEGT. This CDR3 contains 13 residues. The CDR3 here is CASSRNLGDEQFF. In nucleotides, the CDR3 is TGTGCCAGTTCGAGAAACCTGGGGGATGAGCAGTTCTTC.

The genes are TRBV12-5 and TRBJ2-3, with a possible D match to TRBD1 (5 bases). Germline CDR1 reads LGHNT; CDR2 reads FRNRAP. The length of the CDR3 is 13 residues. Trimming left V 4 bases short and J 6 bases short, with 11 bases between. CDR3 in DNA: TGTGCTAGTGGTTCCAGGGTTTACGATACGCAGTATTTT. It translates to CASGSRVYDTQYF.

The chain is built from TRBV20-1 and TRBJ1-5; 9 bases fit TRBD1. The CDR3 loop spans 16 amino acids. With V trimmed by 3 bases and J by 2 bases, 8 bases remained unmatched. Germline lookup yields CDR1 DFQATT and CDR2 SNEGSKA (reference sequence). This CDR3 is CSASNRGQGGNQPQHF. The CDR3, as DNA: TGCAGTGCTAGCAACAGGGGGCAGGGCGGCAATCAGCCCCAGCATTTT.

V usage is TRBV7-2 and J usage is TRBJ2-7; 10 positions agree with TRBD2. The CDR3 is made up of 16 amino acids. V trimming: 1 base; J trimming: 3 bases; junction bases outside the gene matches: 6. The germline gives CDR1 SGHTA, CDR2 FQGNSA. The CDR3 nucleotides read TGTGCCAGCAGCTTAGGTCGTAGCGGGAGGAACTACGAGCAGTACTTC. This translates into CASSLGRSGRNYEQYF.

This clonotype was counted many times. V and J are TRBV7-9 and TRBJ1-5; maybe TRBD1 (6 bases). The CDR3 sequence is 13 residues long. V was clipped by 6 bases and J by 4 bases, with 10 bases between them. Germline-derived CDR1 and CDR2 are SEHNR and FQNEAQ (reference sequence). The CDR3 spells CASSSTGNQPQHF. The DNA for the CDR3 is TGTGCCAGCAGTTCCACAGGGAATCAGCCCCAGCATTTT.

This clonotype occurred many times. The J gene is TRBJ2-1, the V gene TRBV11-2; 8 positions match TRBD2. The CDR3 runs to 15 residues. Germline assignment: CDR1 SGHAT and CDR2 FQNNGV. V was clipped by 6 bases and J by 4 bases; unmatched bases: 8. CDR3 DNA sequence: TGTGCCAGCAGTTTTACCGGGGGGGAGTACAATGAGCAGTTCTTC. As protein: CASSFTGGEYNEQFF.

The chain combines TRBV27 with TRBJ2-2; D is perhaps TRBD1 (6 bases). The CDR3 consists of 16 residues. V lost 4 bases to trimming and J lost 4 bases, with 16 bases between them. From germline, CDR1 is MNHEY and CDR2 SMNVEV (reference sequence). The CDR3 loop reads CASSSRSLQGTGELFF. CDR3 DNA: TGTGCCAGCAGTTCCCGGAGCTTACAGGGCACCGGGGAGCTGTTTTTT.

V is TRBV20-1 and J is TRBJ2-3; 8 nucleotides agree with TRBD2. Per the germline V gene, CDR1 is DFQATT and CDR2 is SNEGSKA (reference sequence). V was pared by 1 base and J by 4 bases, with 7 bases of the junction left unmatched. The CDR3 consists of 15 residues. CDR3 residues: CSARVGGRSPDTQYF. As DNA, the CDR3 is TGCAGTGCTAGAGTGGGCGGGAGGAGCCCAGATACGCAGTATTTT.

This clonotype was found a few times. This chain joins TRBV27 and TRBJ2-7; 7 nucleotides agree with TRBD1. Germline CDR1 and CDR2: MNHEY and SMNVEV (reference sequence). J gave up 6 bases and V 5 bases, and 13 bases lay outside the gene matches. The CDR3 length is 15 residues. Written as DNA, the CDR3 is TGTGCCAGCAGTGTGGCGACAGGGAACTACGTCGAGCAGTACTTC. Encoded protein: CASSVATGNYVEQYF.